Each of the 24 T cell receptor beta chains below was sequenced from the same sample in a study of blood T cell repertoires in COVID-19 (dated by TCRdb to about 2020). Library construction relied on the immunoSEQ multiplex PCR assay. TCRdb took this table from immuneACCESS and kept in-frame rearrangements with V and J called. Such tables lack part of the clones; where checked against another copy, unresolved V genes explain under half of the gap, and the rest is unexplained. Counted in this sample were fewer than 300,000 clones; about four fifths of them appeared once. The ten top clones hold around 5.4% of the sample. Sequencing used peripheral blood. Receptors originate from an older man with acute or convalescent COVID-19.

The chain has TRBV28 and TRBJ2-1; the match to TRBD2 covers 7 bases. The CDR3 length is 12 residues. Germline V lookup: CDR1 MDHEN, CDR2 SYDVKM. V was pared by 4 bases and J by 11 bases, with 5 bases of the junction left unmatched. The CDR3, as DNA: TGTGCCAGCAGTTCCGGGACTACCAAGCAGTTCTTC. Protein product: CASSSGTTKQFF.

J is TRBJ1-1 and V is TRBV19; 7 bases are a match to TRBD1. This CDR3 contains 15 residues. The V gene end was trimmed by 2 bases and the J gene end by 10 bases; junction bases not matched to a gene: 13. CDR1 is LNHDA, CDR2 SQIVND, per germline (reference sequence). The CDR3 nucleotides read TGTGCCAGTAGTATATCCCAGGGGGTGGGTGCGTCAGCTTTCTTT. It encodes CASSISQGVGASAFF.

This clone was seen a single time. The V and J genes are TRBV10-1 and TRBJ1-1, with D perhaps TRBD1 (5 bases). This CDR3 contains 13 residues. CDR1 and CDR2 (germline): WNHNN, SYGVQD (reference sequence). V lost 4 bases, J lost 0 bases, and 6 bases lay in between. Written as DNA, the CDR3 is TGCGCCAGCAGTGGACAGTTGAACACTGAAGCTTTCTTT. It is translated as CASSGQLNTEAFF.

This clone came up a few times. This sequence joins TRBV24-1 and TRBJ1-1; 8 bases are a match to TRBD1. Trimming took 4 bases from V and 1 from J; bases not matched to a gene: 4. This CDR3 spans 15 amino acids. Germline V gene data show CDR1 as KGHDR and CDR2 as SFDVKD. The CDR3 region is CATSEAGTGNTEAFF. CDR3 in DNA: TGTGCCACCAGTGAAGCCGGGACAGGGAACACTGAAGCTTTCTTT.

This CDR3 is CASSQATSGTDTQYF. In DNA, the CDR3 is TGCGCCAGCAGCCAAGCGACTAGCGGCACAGATACGCAGTATTTT. This rearrangement joins TRBV5-1 to TRBJ2-3; 8 nucleotides match TRBD2. V dropped 4 bases and J dropped 1; count of bases not matched to a gene: 5. The CDR3 is 15 amino acids. Germline V lookup: CDR1 SGHRS, CDR2 YFSETQ.

The rearrangement links TRBV7-9 to TRBJ2-1, with 7 bases that match TRBD2. The germline CDR1 and CDR2 sequences are SEHNR and FQNEAQ (reference sequence). J was trimmed by 4 bases and V by 6 bases; bases with no gene match: 6. CDR3 length equals 14 residues. The CDR3 loop reads CASSLTSAYNEQFF. Here the CDR3 DNA reads TGTGCCAGCAGTCTCACTAGCGCTTACAATGAGCAGTTCTTC.

The V and J genes are TRBV5-1 and TRBJ2-7; the match to TRBD2 covers 9 bases. This CDR3 contains 15 residues. The junction had 6 bases not matched to a gene; V was cut back by 5 bases and J by 0 bases. Germline V gene data show CDR1 as SGHRS and CDR2 as YFSETQ. The CDR3 DNA reads TGCGCCAGCAGGCCGACTAGCGGTTTCTCCTACGAGCAGTACTTC. Its translation: CASRPTSGFSYEQYF.

CDR3 in DNA: TGTGCCAGCAACGGGCGGGCGGACGGCTACACCTTC. Translation: CASNGRADGYTF. This chain links TRBV2 with TRBJ1-2; no definite D call. Germline V CDR1 and CDR2: SNHLY, FYNNEI. The V end was cut by 7 bases, the J end by 8 bases, with 14 bases between. The CDR3 runs to 12 residues.

The rearrangement joins TRBV2 to TRBJ2-1; weak D call: TRBD2 (6 bases). CDR3 length: 14 residues. CDR1 is SNHLY and CDR2 is FYNNEI in the germline V gene. Trimming removed 1 base at V and 9 bases at J, with 13 bases between. CDR3: CASSEGAGLVEQFF. For the CDR3, the DNA is TGTGCCAGCAGTGAAGGGGCGGGATTGGTTGAGCAGTTCTTC.

This chain's CDR3 is CSVDRGATGEQFF. Here the CDR3 DNA reads TGCAGCGTTGACCGGGGGGCGACCGGCGAGCAGTTCTTC. The chain couples TRBV29-1 to TRBJ2-1, with D possibly TRBD2 on 7 matching bases. CDR3 size: 13 residues. Germline lookup yields CDR1 SQVTM and CDR2 ANQGSEA. Trimming left V 3 bases short and J 10 bases short, with 16 bases between.

V gene TRBV5-4 combines with J gene TRBJ2-5; the match to TRBD2 covers 10 bases. The germline CDR1 and CDR2 sequences are SGHNT and YYREEE (reference sequence). The CDR3 sequence is 17 residues long. The ends lost 2 bases at V and 5 bases at J; junction bases unmatched: 12. The CDR3 region has the DNA TGTGCCAGCAGCTTAGGGGCCCTAGCGGGAGTAGGCGAGACCCAGTACTTC. It encodes CASSLGALAGVGETQYF.

CDR3 in DNA: TGTGCCAGCTCACCACCGGGAGGCAGAACCTACGAGCAGTACTTC. Protein product: CASSPPGGRTYEQYF. This chain joins TRBV18 and TRBJ2-7; D is perhaps TRBD2 (6 bases). The CDR3 consists of 15 residues. Germline V gives CDR1 KGHSH, CDR2 LQKENI. Trimming took off 0 bases at V and 2 bases at J, with 11 bases between the two ends.

This chain connects TRBV5-1 to TRBJ2-3; weak D call: TRBD1 (5 bases). The germline gives CDR1 SGHRS, CDR2 YFSETQ. The CDR3 contains 15 residues. With 4 bases removed from V and 0 bases from J, the gap between germline ends came to 12 bases. The CDR3 reads CASSLDRPSTDTQYF. CDR3 DNA: TGCGCCAGCAGCCTCGACAGACCTAGCACAGATACGCAGTATTTT. Variable domain in full (rest from reference TRBV5-1 and TRBJ2-3): KAGVTQTPRYLIKTRGQQVTLSCSPISGHRSVSWYQQTPGQGLQFLFEYFSETQRNKGNFPGRFSGRQFSNSRSEMNVSTLELGDSALYLCASSLDRPSTDTQYFGPGTRLTVL.

This chain connects TRBV6-5 to TRBJ2-5; possible D gene TRBD1, 5 bases. CDR1 and CDR2 (germline): MNHEY, SVGAGI. The V and J ends lost 2 bases and 4 bases respectively, with 8 bases between them. The CDR3 runs 13 residues. CDR3 nucleotides: TGTGCCAGCAGTTACGGGGCACCAGAGACCCAGTACTTC. It yields the protein CASSYGAPETQYF.

V is TRBV9 and J is TRBJ2-1, with 11 bases matching TRBD2. The V and J ends lost 4 bases and 5 bases, in that order; junction bases with no gene match: 5. The CDR3 length is 15 residues. CDR1 is SGDLS, CDR2 YYNGEE, per germline. The CDR3 region has the DNA TGTGCCAGCAGCACGGGACTAGCGGAAGACAATGAGCAGTTCTTC. This encodes CASSTGLAEDNEQFF.

Ten or more counts support this clone. The rearrangement joins TRBV3-1 (or the pseudogene TRBV3-2) to TRBJ1-4; D might be TRBD1 (5 bases). V gave up 1 base and J gave up 5 bases, with 11 bases separating them. The CDR3 sequence is 15 residues long. Germline-derived CDR1 and CDR2 are LGHDT and YNNKEL (reference sequence). CDR3 sequence: CASSQVAGWNEKLFF. CDR3 coding DNA: TGTGCCAGCAGCCAAGTGGCAGGGTGGAATGAAAAACTGTTTTTT.

The J gene is TRBJ2-2, the V gene TRBV5-1, with D possibly being TRBD1 (6 bases). V lost 4 bases, J lost 0 bases, and 7 bases lay in between. CDR1 is SGHRS and CDR2 is YFSETQ in the germline V gene. CDR3 size: 14 residues. The CDR3 is CASSGTPNTGELFF. The CDR3 nucleotides are TGCGCCAGCAGCGGGACACCGAACACCGGGGAGCTGTTTTTT.

The chain has TRBV19 and TRBJ1-6; D might be TRBD1 (6 bases). The germline V gene encodes CDR1 LNHDA and CDR2 SQIVND (reference sequence). The CDR3 has 13 residues. V lost 6 bases and J lost 8, with 11 bases in between. The CDR3 sequence is CASRAAGDSPLHF. The CDR3 region has the DNA TGTGCCAGTAGAGCAGCAGGGGATTCACCCCTCCACTTT.

The chain couples TRBV5-5 to TRBJ1-5, with D perhaps matching TRBD1 (6 bases). Per germline, CDR1 SGHKS and CDR2 YYEKEE (reference sequence). V lost 0 bases and J lost 4, with 11 bases in between. The CDR3 spans 15 residues. The CDR3 region is CASSLAAGANQPQHF. The CDR3 nucleotides are TGTGCCAGCAGCTTGGCCGCAGGGGCTAATCAGCCCCAGCATTTT.

CDR3 amino acids: CASSLYGGSYEQYF. Here the CDR3 DNA reads TGTGCCAGCAGCTTGTACGGGGGCTCCTACGAGCAGTACTTC. The V call is TRBV5-4, the J call TRBJ2-7; D may be TRBD2 (6 bases). The CDR3 has 14 amino acids. The V end was cut by 1 base, the J end by 0 bases, with 8 bases between. CDR1 is SGHNT, CDR2 YYREEE, per germline (reference sequence).

The gene calls are TRBV19 and TRBJ2-1; 8 positions match TRBD2. The ends lost 3 bases at V and 0 bases at J; junction bases unmatched: 1. Germline values: CDR1 LNHDA, CDR2 SQIVND (reference sequence). This CDR3 has 15 residues. The CDR3: CASSIGTSSYNEQFF. In nucleotides, the CDR3 is TGTGCCAGTAGTATTGGGACTAGCTCCTACAATGAGCAGTTCTTC.

For the CDR3, the DNA is TGCGCCAGCAGTGAGTCGCTAGGAGAGGGCTACACCTTC. Translation: CASSESLGEGYTF. The chain couples TRBV10-1 to TRBJ1-2; D unclear. V dropped 0 bases and J dropped 8 bases, with 10 bases sitting between them. From germline, CDR1 is WNHNN and CDR2 SYGVQD (reference sequence). The CDR3 sequence is 13 residues long.

A remark on this clone: At the DNA level, this CDR3 is encoded by other sequences in the same sample as well. The chain carries TRBV28 and TRBJ2-7; D ambiguous. The germline CDR1 and CDR2 sequences are MDHEN and SYDVKM. The V end was cut by 2 bases, the J end by 3 bases, with 2 bases between. The CDR3 covers 11 residues. CDR3 sequence reads: CASSLRYEQYF. The CDR3 DNA follows: TGTGCCAGCAGTTTACGCTACGAGCAGTACTTC.

This clone has only a few counts. The V gene is TRBV5-1, the J gene TRBJ2-7; perhaps TRBD1 as D (6 bases). This CDR3 comprises 15 residues. V was pared by 4 bases and J by 3 bases, with 17 bases between. Germline CDR1 and CDR2: SGHRS and YFSETQ. CDR3 amino acids: CASSPGPGADYEQYF. CDR3 bases: TGCGCCAGCAGCCCGGGACCAGGGGCCGACTACGAGCAGTACTTC. Filled out from reference TRBV5-1 and TRBJ2-7, the complete variable domain reads KAGVTQTPRYLIKTRGQQVTLSCSPISGHRSVSWYQQTPGQGLQFLFEYFSETQRNKGNFPGRFSGRQFSNSRSEMNVSTLELGDSALYLCASSPGPGADYEQYFGPGTRLTVT.